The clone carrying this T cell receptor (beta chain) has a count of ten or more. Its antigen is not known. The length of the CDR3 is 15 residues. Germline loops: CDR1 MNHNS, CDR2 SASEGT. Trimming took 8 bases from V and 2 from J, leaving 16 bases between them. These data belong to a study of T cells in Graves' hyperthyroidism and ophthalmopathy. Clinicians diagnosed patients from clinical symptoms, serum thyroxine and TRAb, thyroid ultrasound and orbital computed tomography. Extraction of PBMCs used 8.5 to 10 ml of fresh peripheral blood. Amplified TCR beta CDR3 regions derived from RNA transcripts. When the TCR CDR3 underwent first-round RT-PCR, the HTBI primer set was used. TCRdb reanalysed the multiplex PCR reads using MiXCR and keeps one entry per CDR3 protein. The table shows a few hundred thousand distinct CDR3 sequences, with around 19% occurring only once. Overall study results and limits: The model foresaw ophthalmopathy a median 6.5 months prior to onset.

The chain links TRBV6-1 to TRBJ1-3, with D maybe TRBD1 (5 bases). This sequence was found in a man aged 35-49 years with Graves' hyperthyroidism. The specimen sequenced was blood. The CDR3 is CASGLGGAAGNTIYF. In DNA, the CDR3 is TGTGCCAGCGGACTTGGTGGGGCGGCTGGAAACACCATATATTTT.